This T cell receptor beta chain appears in the sequencing data of a study of shared clonotypes between healthy human individuals. Study-level background: Per donor, CD8 memory used one plate, CD8 naive used two, CD4 memory used three and CD4 naive used three.

Points from the study as a whole: In contrast to clonotypes shared by all four donors, non-shared clonotypes had lower generation probabilities.

The study enrolled healthy HIV-negative adults without recent acute infections or vaccinations as donors. In the authors' workflow: Filtering was not the same, since immunoSEQ gave junction-only sequences without quality scores. The method was immunoSEQ multiplex PCR; TCRdb's version includes in-frame clones alone and lacks a portion of them. V, J and clone size reflect that table, while D and trimming were determined from the DNA. The sample shows approximately 500,000 clones, approximately 95% of them seen only once. As for this clone: Its cognate antigen is unknown.

Trimming shortened V by 5 bases and J by 2 bases, and 8 bases separated the two germline ends. This CDR3 comprises 13 residues. Germline V CDR1 and CDR2: MGHDK, SYGVNS. The sequenced sample consisted of naive CD4+ T cells sorted from blood. This sample's subset: CD45RA+ positively selected. This receptor was identified in a woman aged 30 to 39 in good health. This chain joins TRBV25-1 and TRBJ2-3, with D maybe TRBD1 (6 bases). In nucleotides, the CDR3 is TGTGCCAGCAGTAGACAGGACACAGATACGCAGTATTTT. The encoded protein is CASSRQDTDTQYF.